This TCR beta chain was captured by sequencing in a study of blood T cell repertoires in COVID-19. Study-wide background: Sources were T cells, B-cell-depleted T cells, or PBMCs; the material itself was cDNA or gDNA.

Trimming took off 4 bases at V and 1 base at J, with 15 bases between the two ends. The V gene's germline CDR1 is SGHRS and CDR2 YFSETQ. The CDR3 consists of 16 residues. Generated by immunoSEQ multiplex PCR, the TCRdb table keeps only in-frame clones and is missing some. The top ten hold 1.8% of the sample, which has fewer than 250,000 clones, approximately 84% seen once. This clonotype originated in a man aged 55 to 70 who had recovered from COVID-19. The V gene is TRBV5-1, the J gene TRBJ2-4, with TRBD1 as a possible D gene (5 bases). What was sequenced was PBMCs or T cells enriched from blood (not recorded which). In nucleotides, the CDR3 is TGCGCCAGCAGCCCTCAGGGTAAGGCGGCCAAAAACATTCAGTACTTC. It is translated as CASSPQGKAAKNIQYF.